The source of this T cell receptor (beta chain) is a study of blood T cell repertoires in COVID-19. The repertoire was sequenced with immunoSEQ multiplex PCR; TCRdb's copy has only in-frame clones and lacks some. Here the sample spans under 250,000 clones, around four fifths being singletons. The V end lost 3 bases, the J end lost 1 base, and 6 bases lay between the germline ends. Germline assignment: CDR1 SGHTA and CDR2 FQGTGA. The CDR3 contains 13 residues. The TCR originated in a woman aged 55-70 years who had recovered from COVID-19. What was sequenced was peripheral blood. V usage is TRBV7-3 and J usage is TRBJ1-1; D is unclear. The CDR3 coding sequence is TGTGCCAGCAGCTTTGCCGGGAACACTGAAGCTTTCTTT. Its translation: CASSFAGNTEAFF.